This is a list of T cell receptor beta chains from one sample in a study of T cell changes during pregnancy in multiple sclerosis. Here immunoSEQ multiplex PCR was the method, and the copy in TCRdb shows in-frame clones only, minus some. The data contain some 46,000 clones, roughly nine tenths of them seen just once; the ten biggest clones take up 0.35% to 0.4%. The source material was CD4+ T cells from peripheral blood mononuclear cells, sampled after pregnancy. The receptors were gathered from a female donor with multiple sclerosis, enrolled in a pregnancy study. Both conserved end residues are part of each CDR3. A D gene is named only where the DNA matches it firmly. Part of the rows lack a size; the others show once, few, many or a class for expanded clones.

>-|-|TRBJ2-1|TRBV6-5
TGTGCCAGCAGTTACACCCACAGGATACTTCACAATGAGCAGTTCTTC
CASSYTHRILHNEQFF
>-|-|TRBJ1-2|TRBV27
TGTGCCAGCAGTTTCAATAGGGGAAGGTATGGCTACACCTTC
CASSFNRGRYGYTF
>-|-|TRBJ2-3|TRBV11-2
TGTGCCAGCAGCTCCGGCGGTGGTCACACAGATACGCAGTATTTT
CASSSGGGHTDTQYF
>-|-|TRBJ1-5|TRBV2
TGTGCCAGTCTCCGGGACATCAATCAGCCCCAGCATTTT
CASLRDINQPQHF
>-|-|TRBJ2-1|TRBV28
TGTGCCAGCAGTCAACTAGGACGAAATGAGCAGTTCTTC
CASSQLGRNEQFF
>-|-|TRBJ1-2|TRBV5-1
TGCGCCAGCAGCTTGACAGGGAAGAATACCGATGGCTACACCTTC
CASSLTGKNTDGYTF
>-|-|TRBJ2-3|TRBV5-1
TGCGCCAGCAGCTTGGGGCGGGACCACACAGATACGCAGTATTTT
CASSLGRDHTDTQYF
>-|few|TRBJ1-5|TRBV7-2
TGTGCCAGCAGCTCCCTTCGGGGGTTTCAGCCCCAGCATTTT
CASSSLRGFQPQHF
>TRBD2|-|TRBJ2-1|TRBV10-3
TGTGCCATCTCCCGTCCCGGGACTAGCGGAGGTGGGAATGAGCAGTTCTTC
CAISRPGTSGGGNEQFF
>TRBD1|once|TRBJ2-7|TRBV18
TGTGCCAGCTCACCCATTGGGCGACAGGGGGCCTACGAGCAGTACTTC
CASSPIGRQGAYEQYF
>TRBD1|-|TRBJ2-1|TRBV18
TGTGCCAGCTCACCAGGGACAGGCTACAATGAGCAGTTCTTC
CASSPGTGYNEQFF
>TRBD2|once|TRBJ2-7|TRBV30
TGTGCCTTCACTTTAGCGGGAGGGCTTCTAAGCTACGAGCAGTACTTC
CAFTLAGGLLSYEQYF
>TRBD2|-|TRBJ2-7|TRBV18
TGTGCCAACGGGAGGGAGTCAGACTACGAGCAGTACTTC
CANGRESDYEQYF
>TRBD1|once|TRBJ1-4|TRBV14
TGTGCCAGCAGCCAGCGACAGGGCCCTATAGAAAAACTGTTTTTT
CASSQRQGPIEKLFF
>-|-|TRBJ1-2|TRBV5-1
TGCGCCAGCAGCTTGTATCAGGGGAACTATGGCTACACCTTC
CASSLYQGNYGYTF
>-|-|TRBJ2-5|TRBV5-4
TGTGCCAGCAGCCTACCCCGTACCGAGACCCAGTACTTC
CASSLPRTETQYF
>-|-|TRBJ2-1|TRBV2
TGTGCCAGCAGTGAAGCGCTTCGGGGTCTATACAATGAGCAGTTCTTC
CASSEALRGLYNEQFF
>-|-|TRBJ2-1|TRBV4-2
TGTGCCAGCAGCCAAGTAACGGAGAAGCTCCTCTTC
CASSQVTEKLLF
>-|once|TRBJ2-7|TRBV4-1
TGCGCCAGCAGCCAAGATCCCGGACAGCTCTACGAGCAGTACTTC
CASSQDPGQLYEQYF
>TRBD2|-|TRBJ2-3|TRBV6-4
TGTGCCAGCAGTGACGTAGCGGGTAGCACAGATACGCAGTATTTT
CASSDVAGSTDTQYF
>TRBD2|-|TRBJ2-2|TRBV30
TGTGCCTGGAGTATGCTAGCGGGAGCCGGGGAGCTGTTTTTT
CAWSMLAGAGELFF
>TRBD1|-|TRBJ2-2|TRBV7-2
TGTGCCAGTCAGGGACAGACAAACACCGGGGAGCTGTTTTTT
CASQGQTNTGELFF
>-|-|TRBJ1-5|TRBV19
TGTGCCAGTACCAACGTTAGGGGGGGAGCCCCTCAGCCCCAGCATTTT
CASTNVRGGAPQPQHF
>TRBD2|-|TRBJ2-3|TRBV11-2
TGTGCCAGCAGCTTTCGTGGACTAGCGGGAGCCACAGATACGCAGTATTTT
CASSFRGLAGATDTQYF
>TRBD1|-|TRBJ2-7|TRBV14
TGTGCCAGCAGCCTTCCGGGACAGGGGGCCTACGAGCAGTACTTC
CASSLPGQGAYEQYF
>TRBD2|-|TRBJ2-1|TRBV14
TGTGCCAGCAGCCCTTTCAGACTAGCGGATAACAATGAGCAGTTCTTC
CASSPFRLADNNEQFF
>-|-|TRBJ2-7|TRBV6-1
TGTGCCAGCAGTCATGGTGACAGTGCCTACGAGCAGTACTTC
CASSHGDSAYEQYF
>TRBD1|-|TRBJ2-6|TRBV4-1
TGCGCCAGCAGCCAAGAGGGACAGGGAGCGCTCTCTGGGGCCAACGTCCTGACTTTC
CASSQEGQGALSGANVLTF
>-|-|TRBJ2-2|TRBV10-3
TGTGCCATCTCGGGAGCGGGCGGGGAGCTGTTTTTT
CAISGAGGELFF
>TRBD1|-|TRBJ2-7|TRBV19
TGTGCCAGTAGCGGGTTACAGGGGACCTACGAGCAGTACTTC
CASSGLQGTYEQYF
>TRBD2|-|TRBJ2-1|TRBV27
TGTGCCAGCAGTTTCAGGGCGGGAGTAAATTACAATGAGCAGTTCTTC
CASSFRAGVNYNEQFF
>TRBD2|once|TRBJ2-7|TRBV13
TGTGCCAGCAGCTCCTTAGGACTAGCGGGGTACGAGCAGTACTTC
CASSSLGLAGYEQYF
>-|-|TRBJ2-1|TRBV2
TGTGCCAGTGCAGGGGGGAGTAGTACCTACAATGAGCAGTTCTTC
CASAGGSSTYNEQFF
>TRBD2|-|TRBJ2-5|TRBV5-1
TGCGCCAGCAGCTTCTGGGGGGGTGAAGAGACCCAGTACTTC
CASSFWGGEETQYF
>-|-|TRBJ2-1|TRBV4-3
TGCGCCAGCAGCCAATTTACGACAGTGAGCTCCTACAATGAGCAGTTCTTC
CASSQFTTVSSYNEQFF
>TRBD1|-|TRBJ2-7|TRBV27
TGTGCCCCACGGACGTGGCAGGGGGAGTCCTACGAGCAGTACTTC
CAPRTWQGESYEQYF
>TRBD2|-|TRBJ2-1|TRBV5-1
TGCGCCAGCAGCGAGACTAGCGGGTCCTACAATGAGCAGTTCTTC
CASSETSGSYNEQFF
>TRBD2|-|TRBJ2-1|TRBV2
TGTGCCAGCAGTGAATTTGGGACTAGCGGGAACAATGAGCAGTTCTTC
CASSEFGTSGNNEQFF
>-|-|TRBJ2-7|TRBV7-9
TGTGCCAGCAGCTTAGATACAGGGTTCAGCGAGCAGTACTTC
CASSLDTGFSEQYF